The rows below give T cell receptor beta chains drawn from one sample of a study of blood T cell repertoires in COVID-19. Generated by immunoSEQ multiplex PCR, the TCRdb table keeps only in-frame clones and is missing some. This table has 300,000 or so clones, roughly 90% appearing once. Input material: peripheral blood. The source is a woman aged 30 to 39 with COVID-19, enrolled during active disease. Both conserved end residues are part of each CDR3. D genes are given only for firm matches. Where a row states a size, it is once, few, many or the class of an expanded clone; other rows omit it.

>TRBJ2-4|once|TRBV7-9|TRBD2
TGTGCCAGCAGCCCCATTAGAGGTAGCGGGAGGGAAAAAAACATTCAGTACTTC
CASSPIRGSGREKNIQYF
>TRBJ2-1|.|TRBV28|TRBD2
TGTGCCAGCAGAGCGGGGAGGGAGGAGCAGTTCTTC
CASRAGREEQFF
>TRBJ2-3|.|TRBV7-2|TRBD2
TGTGCCAGCAGCATACTAGCGGGAGGGGAGACAGATACGCAGTATTTT
CASSILAGGETDTQYF
>TRBJ1-5|.|TRBV28|.
TGTGCCAGCAGTTTTTACAATAGCAATCAGCCCCAGCATTTT
CASSFYNSNQPQHF
>TRBJ1-2|.|TRBV5-5|TRBD1
TGTGCCAGCGAGAGGGGGCAGGGCTATGGCTACACCTTC
CASERGQGYGYTF
>TRBJ2-2|once|TRBV10-2|.
TGCGCCAGCAGTGAGGGACATGGTCCCGGGGAGCTGTTTTTT
CASSEGHGPGELFF
>TRBJ2-7|.|TRBV5-1|TRBD2
TGCGCCAGCAGCTTGGGGACTAGCGGGGCCTACGAGCAGTACTTC
CASSLGTSGAYEQYF
>TRBJ2-7|.|TRBV5-1|TRBD1
TGCGCCAGCAGCTTGACAGTGGGACAGGAGAACTACGAGCAGTACTTC
CASSLTVGQENYEQYF
>TRBJ2-3|.|TRBV29-1|.
TGCAGCGTCGCCGTCGCGGGTGGAGATACGCAGTATTTT
CSVAVAGGDTQYF
>TRBJ2-3|.|TRBV18|TRBD2
TGTGCCAGCCAACTAGCGGGGAACACAGATACGCAGTATTTT
CASQLAGNTDTQYF
>TRBJ2-7|.|TRBV13|TRBD2
TGTGCCAGCAGCTCGGGACTAGCGGGTTACGAGCAGTACTTC
CASSSGLAGYEQYF
>TRBJ1-6|.|TRBV7-2|TRBD1
TGTGCCAGCAGACAGCCGGGACAGGGTTCACCCCTCCACTTT
CASRQPGQGSPLHF
>TRBJ1-5|.|TRBV18|.
TGTGCCAGCTCATCACTTTTATCAGGGTCTGGTCAGCCCCAGCATTTT
CASSSLLSGSGQPQHF
>TRBJ1-3|.|TRBV30|TRBD1
TGTGCCTGGAGTGGGACAGGAGGAAACACCATATATTTT
CAWSGTGGNTIYF
>TRBJ1-2|.|TRBV5-5|.
TGTGCCAGCAGCTTAGCGGACAGCGTCAACTATGGCTACACCTTC
CASSLADSVNYGYTF